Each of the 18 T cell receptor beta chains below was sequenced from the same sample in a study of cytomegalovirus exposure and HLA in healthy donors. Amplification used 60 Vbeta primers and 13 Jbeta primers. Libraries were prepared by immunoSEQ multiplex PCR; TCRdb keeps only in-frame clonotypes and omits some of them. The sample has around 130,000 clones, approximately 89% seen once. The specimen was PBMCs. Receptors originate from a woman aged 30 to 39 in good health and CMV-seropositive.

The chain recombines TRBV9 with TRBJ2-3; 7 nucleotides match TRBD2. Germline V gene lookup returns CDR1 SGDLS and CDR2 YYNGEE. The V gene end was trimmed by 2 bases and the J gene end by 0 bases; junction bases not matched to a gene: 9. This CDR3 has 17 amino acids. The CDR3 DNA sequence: TGTGCCAGCAGCGTGGGGCCCAGCGGGACTAGCACAGATACGCAGTATTTT. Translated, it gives CASSVGPSGTSTDTQYF.

This CDR3 reads CASRLLAGGPPDTQYF. CDR3 bases: TGCGCCAGCCGCCTCCTAGCGGGAGGGCCGCCAGATACGCAGTATTTT. The rearrangement joins TRBV5-1 to TRBJ2-3; the match to TRBD2 covers 12 bases. CDR3 length: 16 amino acids. V trimming: 7 bases; J trimming: 4 bases; junction bases outside the gene matches: 10. Germline CDR1 SGHRS, CDR2 YFSETQ.

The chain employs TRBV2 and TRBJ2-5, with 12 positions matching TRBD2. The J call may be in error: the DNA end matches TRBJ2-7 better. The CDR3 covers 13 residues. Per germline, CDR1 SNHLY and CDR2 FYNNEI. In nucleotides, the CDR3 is TGTGCCAGCCGACTAGCGGGAGAGGCCGAGCAGTACTTC. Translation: CASRLAGEAEQYF.

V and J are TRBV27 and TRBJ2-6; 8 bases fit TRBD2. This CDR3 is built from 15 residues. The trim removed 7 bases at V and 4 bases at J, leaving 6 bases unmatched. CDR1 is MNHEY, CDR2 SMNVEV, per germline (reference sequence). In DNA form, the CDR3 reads TGTGCCAGCACCCGGGGGGGGTCCGGGGCCAACGTCCTGACTTTC. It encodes CASTRGGSGANVLTF.

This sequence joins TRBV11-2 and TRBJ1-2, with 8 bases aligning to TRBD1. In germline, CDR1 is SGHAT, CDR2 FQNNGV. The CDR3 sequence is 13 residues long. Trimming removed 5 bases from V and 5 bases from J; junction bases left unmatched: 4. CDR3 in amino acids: CASSPGTGYGYTF. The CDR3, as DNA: TGTGCCAGCAGCCCCGGGACAGGATATGGCTACACCTTC.

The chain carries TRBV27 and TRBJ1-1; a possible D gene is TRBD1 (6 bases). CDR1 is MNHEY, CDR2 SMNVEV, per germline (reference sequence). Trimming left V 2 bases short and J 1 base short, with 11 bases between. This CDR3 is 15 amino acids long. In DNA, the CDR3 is TGTGCCAGCAGTTTAATGGCAGGGGCGAACACTGAAGCTTTCTTT. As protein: CASSLMAGANTEAFF.

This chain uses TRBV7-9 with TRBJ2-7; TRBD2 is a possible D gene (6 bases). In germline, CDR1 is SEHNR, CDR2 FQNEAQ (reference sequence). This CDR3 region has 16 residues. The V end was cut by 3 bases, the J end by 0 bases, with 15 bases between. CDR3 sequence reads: CASSFWAGSLSYEQYF. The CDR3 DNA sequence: TGTGCCAGCAGCTTTTGGGCGGGGAGCCTCTCCTACGAGCAGTACTTC.

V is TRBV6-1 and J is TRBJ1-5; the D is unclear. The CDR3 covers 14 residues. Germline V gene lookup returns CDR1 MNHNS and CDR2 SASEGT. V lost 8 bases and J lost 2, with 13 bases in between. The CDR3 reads CASHPGQGNQPQHF. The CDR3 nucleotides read TGTGCCAGCCATCCAGGTCAAGGCAATCAGCCCCAGCATTTT.

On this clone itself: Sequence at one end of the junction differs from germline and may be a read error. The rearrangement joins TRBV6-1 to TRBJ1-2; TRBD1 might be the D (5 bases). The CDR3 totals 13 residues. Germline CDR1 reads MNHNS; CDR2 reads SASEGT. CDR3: CASSWDSIYGYAF. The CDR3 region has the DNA TGTGCCAGCAGCTGGGACTCAATCTATGGCTACGCCTTC.

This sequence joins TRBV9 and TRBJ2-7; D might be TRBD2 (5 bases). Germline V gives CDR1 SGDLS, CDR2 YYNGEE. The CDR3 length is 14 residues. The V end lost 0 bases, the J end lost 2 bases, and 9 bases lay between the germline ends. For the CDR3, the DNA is TGTGCCAGCAGCGTAGGAGGGCAGCCCTACGAGCAGTACTTC. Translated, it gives CASSVGGQPYEQYF.

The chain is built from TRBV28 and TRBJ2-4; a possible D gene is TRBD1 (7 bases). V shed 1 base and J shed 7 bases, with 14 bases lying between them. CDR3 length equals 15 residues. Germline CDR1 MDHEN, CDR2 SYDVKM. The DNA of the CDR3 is TGTGCCAGCAGTTTATTGGAGGGGGCGAGGAACATTCAGTACTTC. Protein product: CASSLLEGARNIQYF.

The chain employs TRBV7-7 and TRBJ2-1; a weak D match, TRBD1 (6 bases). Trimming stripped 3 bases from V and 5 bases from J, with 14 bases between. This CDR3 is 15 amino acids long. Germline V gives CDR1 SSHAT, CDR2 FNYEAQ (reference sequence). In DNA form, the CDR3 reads TGTGCCAGCAGCTTGGCGGCAGGGGTACACAATGAGCAGTTCTTC. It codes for CASSLAAGVHNEQFF.

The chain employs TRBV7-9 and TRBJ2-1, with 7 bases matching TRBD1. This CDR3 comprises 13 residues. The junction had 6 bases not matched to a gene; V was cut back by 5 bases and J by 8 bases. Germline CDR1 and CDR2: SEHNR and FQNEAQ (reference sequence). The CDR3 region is CASSRQGRDEQFF. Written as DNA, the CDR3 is TGTGCCAGCAGCCGACAGGGCAGGGATGAGCAGTTCTTC.

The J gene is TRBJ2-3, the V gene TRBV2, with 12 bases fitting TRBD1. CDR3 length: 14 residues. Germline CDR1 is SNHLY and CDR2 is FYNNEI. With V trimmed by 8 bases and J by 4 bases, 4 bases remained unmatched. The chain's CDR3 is CASAGTGGPDTQYF. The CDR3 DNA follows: TGTGCCAGCGCCGGGACAGGGGGCCCAGATACGCAGTATTTT.

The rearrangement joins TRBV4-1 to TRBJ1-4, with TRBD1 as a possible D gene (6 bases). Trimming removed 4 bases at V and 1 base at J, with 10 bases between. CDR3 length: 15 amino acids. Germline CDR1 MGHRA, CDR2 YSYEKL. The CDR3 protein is CASSREGGTNEKLFF. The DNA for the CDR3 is TGCGCCAGCAGCCGGGAGGGGGGAACTAATGAAAAACTGTTTTTT.

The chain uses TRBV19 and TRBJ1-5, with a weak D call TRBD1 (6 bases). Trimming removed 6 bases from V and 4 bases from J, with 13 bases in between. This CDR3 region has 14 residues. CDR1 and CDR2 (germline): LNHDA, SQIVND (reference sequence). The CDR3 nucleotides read TGTGCCAGTAGATTACAGGGAATAAATCAGCCCCAGCATTTT. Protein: CASRLQGINQPQHF. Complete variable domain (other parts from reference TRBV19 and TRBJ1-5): DGGITQSPKYLFRKEGQNVTLSCEQNLNHDAMYWYRQDPGQGLRLIYYSQIVNDFQKGDIAEGYSVSREKKESFPLTVTSAQKNPTAFYLCASRLQGINQPQHFGDGTRLSIL.

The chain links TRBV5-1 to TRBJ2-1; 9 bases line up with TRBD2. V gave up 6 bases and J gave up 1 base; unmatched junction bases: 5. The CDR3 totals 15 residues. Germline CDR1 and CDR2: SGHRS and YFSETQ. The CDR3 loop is CASTVAGESYNEQFF. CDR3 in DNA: TGCGCCAGCACCGTAGCGGGAGAGTCCTACAATGAGCAGTTCTTC.

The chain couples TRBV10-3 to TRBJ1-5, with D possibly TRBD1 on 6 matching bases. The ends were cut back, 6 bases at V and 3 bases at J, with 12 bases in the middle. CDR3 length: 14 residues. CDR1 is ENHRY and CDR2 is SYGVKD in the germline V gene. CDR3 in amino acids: CAIRRAGANQPQHF. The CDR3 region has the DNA TGTGCCATCAGAAGGGCAGGGGCCAATCAGCCCCAGCATTTT.